This TCR beta chain was sequenced during a study of metastatic and nonmetastatic thyroid tumors. For the study at large: A comparison of repertoires was made across blood and tumor or nodule tissue from malignant and benign thyroid patients. General study points: It was reported that TCR beta diversity was significantly higher in malignant thyroid tumors than benign nodules, in blood and tumor.

Authors' analysis steps: What underpinned the distant-metastasis classifier for papillary thyroid cancer was the set of CDR3 differences across clinicopathological groups. TCRdb ran MiXCR on the PCR reads. The V and J calls here are based on TCRdb, not the publication. The repertoire consists of over 25,000 clones, with 15% occurring once and the leading ten covering 15% to 19%. Thyroid surgery was preceded by no treatment in any patient. This clone has more than one count but fewer than ten. Antigen specificity is unknown. CDR1 and CDR2 from the germline V gene are SGHAT and FQDESV (reference sequence). The V gene end was trimmed by 5 bases and the J gene end by 2 bases; junction bases not matched to a gene: 4. The CDR3 length is 14 residues.

This receptor was obtained from a male donor with papillary thyroid cancer or a benign thyroid nodule (not recorded which). Some clones in this sample may be carry-over from other donors' samples. This chain links TRBV11-1 with TRBJ2-7; 9 positions agree with TRBD1. The sample was blood. The CDR3 loop is CASSVRDRAYEQYF. In nucleotides, the CDR3 is TGTGCCAGCAGCGTCCGGGACAGGGCCTACGAGCAGTACTTC.